The 18 T cell receptor beta chains listed next were all sequenced from one sample in a study of early T cells in non-severe SARS-CoV-2 infection. TCRdb re-called the 5' RACE reads through MiXCR, storing one row per CDR3 protein. The sample gives 35,000 to 50,000 distinct CDR3 sequences, 5% to 6.5% of which show up once; around 7.7% is in the top ten. Sequenced material: whole blood, taken at baseline. These receptors were collected from an adult who was a healthcare worker with PCR-confirmed SARS-CoV-2 infection or an uninfected control (not recorded which).

This clonotype was seen a handful of times. The rearrangement joins TRBV20-1 to TRBJ2-7; weak D call: TRBD2 (5 bases). Germline values: CDR1 DFQATT, CDR2 SNEGSKA (reference sequence). The CDR3 is 12 amino acids. The V gene lost 6 bases and the J gene lost 3 bases, with 12 bases spanning the gap. The CDR3 bases are TGCAGTGCAGTAGAGGGCCTCTACGAGCAGTACTTC. Protein product: CSAVEGLYEQYF.

The chain employs TRBV5-4 and TRBJ2-7, with TRBD1 as a possible D gene (5 bases). V dropped 0 bases and J dropped 2 bases, with 12 bases sitting between them. This CDR3 is 15 amino acids long. In germline, CDR1 is SGHNT, CDR2 YYREEE (reference sequence). CDR3 DNA sequence: TGTGCCAGCAGCTTGGGGCAGGGCTACCCCTACGAGCAGTACTTC. Translating it yields CASSLGQGYPYEQYF.

This clonotype was seen repeatedly, ten times or more. J is TRBJ2-3 and V is TRBV28, with a tentative D call TRBD2 (5 bases). CDR3 length: 15 residues. Trimming took 2 bases from V and 0 from J, leaving 9 bases between them. The germline V gene has CDR1 MDHEN and CDR2 SYDVKM. CDR3 amino acids: CASSLEGWSTDTQYF. CDR3 DNA: TGTGCCAGCAGTTTAGAGGGCTGGAGCACAGATACGCAGTATTTT. The full variable domain, completed using reference TRBV28 and TRBJ2-3, is DVKVTQSSRYLVKRTGEKVFLECVQDMDHENMFWYRQDPGLGLRLIYFSYDVKMKEKGDIPEGYSVSREKKERFSLILESASTNQTSMYLCASSLEGWSTDTQYFGPGTRLTVL.

This chain connects TRBV6-5 to TRBJ2-5; the D gene is possibly TRBD2 (6 bases). Germline V lookup: CDR1 MNHEY, CDR2 SVGAGI. V lost 7 bases, J lost 4 bases, and 13 bases lay in between. The CDR3 loop spans 13 amino acids. The CDR3 DNA is TGTGCCAGCATGCCGGGGAGGCGAGAGACCCAGTACTTC. It codes for CASMPGRRETQYF.

In this sample, this clonotype turned up a few times. The chain joins TRBV20-1 to TRBJ2-2; no definite D call. Germline V lookup: CDR1 DFQATT, CDR2 SNEGSKA (reference sequence). The V end was cut by 4 bases, the J end by 7 bases, with 13 bases between. The CDR3 covers 13 residues. The CDR3 DNA reads TGCAGTGCTACGACACCGATGGTCGGGGAGCTGTTTTTT. Protein sequence: CSATTPMVGELFF.

The chain is built from TRBV6-1 and TRBJ2-7, with unresolved D. This CDR3 spans 12 amino acids. CDR1 and CDR2 (germline): MNHNS, SASEGT. V lost 2 bases to trimming and J lost 7 bases, with 9 bases between them. In DNA form, the CDR3 reads TGTGCCAGCAGTGAATACAGTCCGGAGCAGTACTTC. The encoded protein is CASSEYSPEQYF.

The chain has TRBV10-2 and TRBJ1-1; 7 bases are shared with TRBD1. CDR1 and CDR2 from the germline V gene are WSHSY and SAAADI. The CDR3 loop spans 15 amino acids. J was trimmed by 0 bases and V by 3 bases; bases with no gene match: 4. CDR3 region: CASSDVGQVNTEAFF. CDR3 DNA sequence: TGCGCCAGCAGTGATGTAGGACAGGTGAACACTGAAGCTTTCTTT.

This clonotype was detected many times. The rearrangement uses TRBV28 and TRBJ1-2; tentative D call: TRBD1 (5 bases). There are 14 residues in the CDR3. V lost 7 bases and J lost 2, with 14 bases in between. From germline, CDR1 is MDHEN and CDR2 SYDVKM. Here the CDR3 reads CASNYGTRNYGYTF. As DNA, the CDR3 is TGTGCCAGCAATTACGGGACGCGGAACTATGGCTACACCTTC.

At least ten counts were recorded for this clonotype. CDR3 coding DNA: TGCGCCAGCAGCCCCACCGGGGGAGCCAAAAACATTCAGTACTTC. Amino acids: CASSPTGGAKNIQYF. The chain recombines TRBV4-1 with TRBJ2-4; a possible D gene is TRBD2 (6 bases). CDR3 length: 15 amino acids. The V gene's germline CDR1 is MGHRA and CDR2 YSYEKL. Trimming stripped 4 bases from V and 0 bases from J, with 10 bases between.

This clonotype was recorded many times. The chain combines TRBV9 with TRBJ2-3, with D perhaps matching TRBD1 (5 bases). Trimming stripped 1 base from V and 2 bases from J, with 8 bases between. The length of the CDR3 is 14 residues. Germline V gene lookup returns CDR1 SGDLS and CDR2 YYNGEE. CDR3 in amino acids: CASSVSRATDTQYF. CDR3 bases: TGTGCCAGCAGCGTATCCAGGGCCACAGATACGCAGTATTTT.

There are many counts of this clonotype. The J gene is TRBJ1-1, the V gene TRBV12-3 or TRBV12-4; D gene unclear. Trimming took off 6 bases at V and 4 bases at J, with 12 bases between the two ends. The CDR3 extends over 13 amino acids. For the CDR3, the DNA is TGTGCCAGCAGCCGAGGGCTAACCACTGAAGCTTTCTTT. Protein sequence: CASSRGLTTEAFF.

This clonotype was seen a few times. V is TRBV6-5 and J is TRBJ2-7, with 9 bases fitting TRBD1. This CDR3 has 16 residues. The germline V gene has CDR1 MNHEY and CDR2 SVGAGI. V gave up 5 bases and J gave up 4 bases; unmatched junction bases: 12. The CDR3 nucleotides are TGTGCCAGCAGTCCACACCCGGGACAGGGTCGGTACGAGCAGTACTTC. It yields the protein CASSPHPGQGRYEQYF.

In this sample, this clonotype turned up many times. The chain employs TRBV18 and TRBJ2-5; TRBD1 might be the D (6 bases). Trimming removed 2 bases at V and 5 bases at J, with 12 bases between. The CDR3 sequence is 14 residues long. Germline V lookup: CDR1 KGHSH, CDR2 LQKENI. Written as DNA, the CDR3 is TGTGCCAGCTCACCAGGACAGCGATATGAGACCCAGTACTTC. This encodes CASSPGQRYETQYF.

This clonotype was counted ten times or more. The J gene is TRBJ2-1, the V gene TRBV20-1; a possible D gene is TRBD1 (6 bases). The CDR3 runs to 12 residues. The germline V and J ends were trimmed by 5 bases and 14 bases, with 19 bases remaining between them. In germline, CDR1 is DFQATT, CDR2 SNEGSKA (reference sequence). CDR3 sequence (DNA): TGCAGTGCTGGCCCAGGGGCGGACGCTGAGTTCTTC. It translates to CSAGPGADAEFF.

The gene calls are TRBV18 and TRBJ2-2; D not resolved. The CDR3 contains 13 residues. Trimming removed 5 bases from V and 3 bases from J, with 7 bases in between. Germline loops: CDR1 KGHSH, CDR2 LQKENI. CDR3 amino acids: CASSSRDTGELFF. The CDR3 DNA follows: TGTGCCAGCTCATCCCGGGACACCGGGGAGCTGTTTTTT.

At least ten counts were recorded for this clonotype. This chain connects TRBV12-3 or TRBV12-4 to TRBJ1-6, with D hard to call. The CDR3 totals 14 residues. V lost 2 bases and J lost 6, with 8 bases in between. CDR3 DNA: TGTGCCAGCAGTTTAAGGTTCACTAATTCACCCCTCCACTTT. The encoded protein is CASSLRFTNSPLHF.

This clonotype was picked up a small number of times. The chain joins TRBV19 to TRBJ1-3; D is unresolved. Trimming took off 11 bases at V and 0 bases at J, with 17 bases between the two ends. This CDR3 has 15 residues. Germline V gives CDR1 LNHDA, CDR2 SQIVND (reference sequence). CDR3: CAGSPSGTSGNTIYF. Written as DNA, the CDR3 is TGTGCCGGCTCCCCCAGCGGAACCTCTGGAAACACCATATATTTT.

This clonotype was observed at least ten times. The chain has TRBV7-6 and TRBJ2-3; D possibly corresponds to TRBD1 (5 bases). The CDR3 is made up of 12 amino acids. Looked up from germline, CDR1 is SGHVS and CDR2 is FNYEAQ. Trimming took off 4 bases at V and 9 bases at J, with 11 bases between the two ends. CDR3 protein: CASSSGAGTQYF. CDR3 DNA: TGTGCCAGCAGCTCTGGGGCAGGGACGCAGTATTTT.